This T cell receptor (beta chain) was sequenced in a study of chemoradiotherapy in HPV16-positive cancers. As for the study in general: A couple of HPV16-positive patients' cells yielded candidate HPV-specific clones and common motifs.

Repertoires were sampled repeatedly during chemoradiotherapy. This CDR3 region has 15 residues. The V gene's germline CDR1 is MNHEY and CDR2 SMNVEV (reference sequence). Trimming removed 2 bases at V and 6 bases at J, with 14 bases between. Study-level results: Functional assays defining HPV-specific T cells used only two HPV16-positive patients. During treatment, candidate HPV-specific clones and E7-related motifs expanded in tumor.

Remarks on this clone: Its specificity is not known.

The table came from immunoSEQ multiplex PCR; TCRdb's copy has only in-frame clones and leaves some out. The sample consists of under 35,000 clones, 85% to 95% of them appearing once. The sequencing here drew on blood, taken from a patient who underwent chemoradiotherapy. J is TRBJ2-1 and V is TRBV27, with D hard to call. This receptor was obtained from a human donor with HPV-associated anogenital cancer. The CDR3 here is CASSLLPTAPNEQFF. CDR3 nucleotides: TGTGCCAGCAGTTTACTTCCCACTGCGCCCAATGAGCAGTTCTTC.